A single TCR beta chain is shown here with its context. Its antigen is not identified. These data are taken from a study of cytomegalovirus exposure and HLA in healthy donors. Looked up from germline, CDR1 is LNHDA and CDR2 is SQIVND (reference sequence). Trimming took 0 bases from V and 2 from J; bases not matched to a gene: 7. The CDR3 has 17 residues. Use of 60 Vbeta and 13 Jbeta primers characterized the PCR. In the original processing: Unique TCR beta chains totaled some 78 million in a later count, with around 11 million of them shared. Assay: immunoSEQ multiplex PCR; the TCRdb copy retains only in-frame clones and omits some. Clonal size and the V and J genes are those of that table, whereas D and trimming came from the DNA. The sample includes approximately 170,000 clones, 65% to 80% of them seen just once. Study-wide points: Later analysis revealed greater clonal expansion in HLA-associated TCR beta chains than in equally common others. There were several of the most significant clusters that appeared linked to common viral pathogens in a later analysis. In a later analysis, donors in an Asian-associated ancestry cluster reportedly had fewer N-insertions in productive TCRs than the cohort mean.

The sample was PBMCs. The chain combines TRBV19 with TRBJ1-5, with 7 bases fitting TRBD1. The receptor's source is a woman aged 40 to 50 in good health and CMV-seropositive. CDR3 region: CASSIDHGGGGNQPQHF. The CDR3 DNA reads TGTGCCAGTAGTATAGATCATGGAGGGGGCGGCAATCAGCCCCAGCATTTT.